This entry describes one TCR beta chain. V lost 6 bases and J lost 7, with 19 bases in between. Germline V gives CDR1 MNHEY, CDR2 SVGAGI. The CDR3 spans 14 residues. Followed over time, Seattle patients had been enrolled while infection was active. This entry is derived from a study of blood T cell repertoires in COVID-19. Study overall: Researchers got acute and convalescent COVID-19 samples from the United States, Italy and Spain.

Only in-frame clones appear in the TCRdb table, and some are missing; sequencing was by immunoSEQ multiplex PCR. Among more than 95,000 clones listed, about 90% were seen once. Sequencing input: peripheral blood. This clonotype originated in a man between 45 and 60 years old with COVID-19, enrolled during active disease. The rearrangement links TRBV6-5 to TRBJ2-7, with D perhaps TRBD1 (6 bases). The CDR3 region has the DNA TGTGCCAGCAGCAATACAGACAGGTCTCGGGAGCAGTACTTC. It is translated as CASSNTDRSREQYF.